The T cell receptor beta chain described here comes from a study of neurological immune-mediated disorders. As for the cDNA, it was generated by 5'RACE with 10-nucleotide random UMIs. TCRdb re-called the 5' RACE reads through MiXCR, storing one row per CDR3 protein. The data contain 85,000 to 110,000 distinct CDR3 sequences, approximately 10% of them seen just once; the ten biggest clones take up 3.1%. Study-level results: None of the CDR3 amino acid sequences of expanded clones were shared across subjects, and this suggested private repertoires in all groups. HTLV-1-associated myelopathy had the most TCR clonal expansion, while multiple sclerosis had the least, a level that fell below healthy controls.

At least ten counts were recorded for this clonotype. Its specificity is unknown. Time point in this sample: longitudinal time-point 3. The starting material, 2 million PBMCs stored at -80 C, gave rise to the unsorted libraries. The sequence was obtained from a female donor with HTLV-1-associated myelopathy (HAM/TSP). The sample was PBMCs.

As DNA, the CDR3 is TGCAGTGCTAGATCCGGGGATAATTCACCCCTCCACTTT. Its protein product is CSARSGDNSPLHF. This sequence joins TRBV20-1 and TRBJ1-6; D unresolved. V was clipped by 2 bases and J by 5 bases, with 7 bases between them. This CDR3 comprises 13 residues. Germline V CDR1 and CDR2: DFQATT, SNEGSKA (reference sequence).